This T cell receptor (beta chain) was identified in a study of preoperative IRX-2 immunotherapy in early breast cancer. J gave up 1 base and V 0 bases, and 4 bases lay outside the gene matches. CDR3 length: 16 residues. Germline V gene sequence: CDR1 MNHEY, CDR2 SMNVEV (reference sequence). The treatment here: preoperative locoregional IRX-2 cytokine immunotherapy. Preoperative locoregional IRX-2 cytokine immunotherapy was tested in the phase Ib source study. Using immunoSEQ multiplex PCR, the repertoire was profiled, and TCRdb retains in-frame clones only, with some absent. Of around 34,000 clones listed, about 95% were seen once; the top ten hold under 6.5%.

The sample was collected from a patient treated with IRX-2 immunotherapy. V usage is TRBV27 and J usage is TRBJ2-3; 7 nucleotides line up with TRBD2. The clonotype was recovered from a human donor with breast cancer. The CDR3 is CASSLSGGVGTDTQYF. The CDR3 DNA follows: TGTGCCAGCAGTTTATCGGGGGGGGTAGGCACAGATACGCAGTATTTT.